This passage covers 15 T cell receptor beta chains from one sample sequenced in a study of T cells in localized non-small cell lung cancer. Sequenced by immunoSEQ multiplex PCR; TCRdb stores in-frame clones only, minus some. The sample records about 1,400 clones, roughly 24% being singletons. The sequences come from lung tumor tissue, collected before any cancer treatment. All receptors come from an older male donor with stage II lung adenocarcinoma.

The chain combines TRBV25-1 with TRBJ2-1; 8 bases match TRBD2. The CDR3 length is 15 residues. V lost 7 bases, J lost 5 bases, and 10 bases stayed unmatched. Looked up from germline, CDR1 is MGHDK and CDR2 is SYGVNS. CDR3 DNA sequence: TGTGCCAGCACCCGTACTAGCGGATATCACAATGAGCAGTTCTTC. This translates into CASTRTSGYHNEQFF.

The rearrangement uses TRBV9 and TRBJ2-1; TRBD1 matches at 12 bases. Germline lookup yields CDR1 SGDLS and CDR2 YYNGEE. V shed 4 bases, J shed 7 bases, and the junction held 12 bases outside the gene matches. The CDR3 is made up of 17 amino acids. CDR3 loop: CASSRRETGQGANEQFF. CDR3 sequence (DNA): TGTGCCAGCAGCAGAAGGGAAACGGGACAGGGGGCTAATGAGCAGTTCTTC.

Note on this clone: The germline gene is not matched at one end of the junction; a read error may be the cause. The CDR3: CASSDSLRGSSRGYTF. The CDR3 DNA reads TGTGCCAGCAGTGACTCCCTGCGGGGGAGTTCTCGTGGCTACACCTTC. The genes are TRBV6-8 and TRBJ1-2; possibly TRBD1 for D (5 bases). Looked up from germline, CDR1 is MNHGY and CDR2 is SAAAGT. The CDR3 has 16 residues.

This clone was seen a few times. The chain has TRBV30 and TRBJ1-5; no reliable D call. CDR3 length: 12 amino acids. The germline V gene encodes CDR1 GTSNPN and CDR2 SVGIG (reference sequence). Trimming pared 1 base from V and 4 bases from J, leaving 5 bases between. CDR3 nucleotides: TGTGCCTGGAGTGGCCAGAATCAGCCCCAGCATTTT. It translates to CAWSGQNQPQHF.

The CDR3 sequence: CASSTQGRILIMNTEAFF. CDR3 sequence (DNA): TGTGCCAGTAGTACCCAAGGACGGATTCTTATTATGAACACTGAAGCTTTCTTT. The chain links TRBV19 to TRBJ1-1, with unresolved D. The germline gives CDR1 LNHDA, CDR2 SQIVND (reference sequence). This CDR3 contains 18 residues. The V and J ends lost 4 bases and 0 bases respectively, with 21 bases between them.

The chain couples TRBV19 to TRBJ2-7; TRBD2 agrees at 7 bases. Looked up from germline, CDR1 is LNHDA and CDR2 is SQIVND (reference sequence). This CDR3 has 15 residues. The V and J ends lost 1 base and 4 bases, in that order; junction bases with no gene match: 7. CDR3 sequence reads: CASSIGSSGLYEQYF. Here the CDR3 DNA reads TGTGCCAGTAGTATAGGCTCTAGCGGCCTTTACGAGCAGTACTTC.

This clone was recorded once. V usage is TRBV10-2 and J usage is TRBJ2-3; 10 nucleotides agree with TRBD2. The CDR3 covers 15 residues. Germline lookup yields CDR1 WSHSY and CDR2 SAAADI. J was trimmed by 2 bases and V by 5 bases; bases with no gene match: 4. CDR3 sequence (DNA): TGCGCCAGCAGTCTCCTAGCGGGAGACACAGATACGCAGTATTTT. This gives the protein CASSLLAGDTDTQYF.

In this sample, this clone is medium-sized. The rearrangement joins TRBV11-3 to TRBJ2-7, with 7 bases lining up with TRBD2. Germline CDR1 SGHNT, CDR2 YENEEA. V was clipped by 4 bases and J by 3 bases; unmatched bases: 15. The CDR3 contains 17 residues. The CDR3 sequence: CASSSPAGLGAHYEQYF. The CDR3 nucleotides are TGTGCCAGCAGCTCCCCCGCCGGACTAGGGGCCCACTACGAGCAGTACTTC.

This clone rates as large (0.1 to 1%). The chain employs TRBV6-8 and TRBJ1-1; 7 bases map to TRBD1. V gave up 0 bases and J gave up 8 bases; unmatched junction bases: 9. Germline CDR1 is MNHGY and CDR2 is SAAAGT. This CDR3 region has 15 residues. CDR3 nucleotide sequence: TGTGCCAGCAGTTACTCGATGGAGGGGGCATCGGAAGCTTTCTTT. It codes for CASSYSMEGASEAFF.

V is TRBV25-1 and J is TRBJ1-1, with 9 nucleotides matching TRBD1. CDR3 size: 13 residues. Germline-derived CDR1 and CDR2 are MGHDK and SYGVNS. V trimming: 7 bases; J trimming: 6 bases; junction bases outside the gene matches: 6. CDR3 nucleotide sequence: TGTGCCAGCATTAGGACAGGGGTTTCTGAAGCTTTCTTT. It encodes CASIRTGVSEAFF.

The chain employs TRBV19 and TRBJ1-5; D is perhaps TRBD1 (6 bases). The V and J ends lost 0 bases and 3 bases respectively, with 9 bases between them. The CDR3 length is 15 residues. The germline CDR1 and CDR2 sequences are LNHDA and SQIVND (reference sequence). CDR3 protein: CASSIDTGFNQPQHF. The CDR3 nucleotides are TGTGCCAGTAGTATAGATACAGGGTTCAATCAGCCCCAGCATTTT.

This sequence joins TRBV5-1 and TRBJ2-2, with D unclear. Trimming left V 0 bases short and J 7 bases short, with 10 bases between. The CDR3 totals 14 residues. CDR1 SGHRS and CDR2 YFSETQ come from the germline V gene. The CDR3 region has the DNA TGCGCCAGCAGCTTGGACGCGTTCGGCGGGGAGCTGTTTTTT. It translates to CASSLDAFGGELFF.

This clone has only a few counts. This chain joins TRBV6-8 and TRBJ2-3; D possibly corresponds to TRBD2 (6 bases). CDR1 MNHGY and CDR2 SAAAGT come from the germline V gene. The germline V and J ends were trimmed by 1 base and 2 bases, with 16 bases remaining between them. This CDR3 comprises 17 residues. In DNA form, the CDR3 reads TGTGCCAGCAGTTACTACGGAGGCGGGATCACCACAGATACGCAGTATTTT. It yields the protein CASSYYGGGITTDTQYF.

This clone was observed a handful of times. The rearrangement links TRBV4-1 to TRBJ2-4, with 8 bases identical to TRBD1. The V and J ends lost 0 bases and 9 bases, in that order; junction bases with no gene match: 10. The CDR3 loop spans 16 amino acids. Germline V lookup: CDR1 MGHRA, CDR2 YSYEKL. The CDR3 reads CASSQDTGGTGTIQYF. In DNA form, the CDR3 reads TGCGCCAGCAGCCAAGATACAGGGGGGACAGGAACCATTCAGTACTTC.

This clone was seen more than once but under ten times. CDR3 amino acids: CASSWGVGTAGNTIYF. CDR3 bases: TGTGCCAGCAGCTGGGGGGTGGGGACAGCCGGAAACACCATATATTTT. The rearrangement links TRBV2 to TRBJ1-3, with 7 bases aligning to TRBD1. The CDR3 is made up of 16 amino acids. Germline V gene data show CDR1 as SNHLY and CDR2 as FYNNEI. The V segment lost 6 bases and the J segment 4 bases; nucleotides outside the gene matches: 12. Variable domain in full (rest from reference TRBV2 and TRBJ1-3): EPEVTQTPSHQVTQMGQEVILRCVPISNHLYFYWYRQILGQKVEFLVSFYNNEISEKSEIFDDQFSVERPDGSNFTLKIRSTKLEDSAMYFCASSWGVGTAGNTIYFGEGSWLTVV.